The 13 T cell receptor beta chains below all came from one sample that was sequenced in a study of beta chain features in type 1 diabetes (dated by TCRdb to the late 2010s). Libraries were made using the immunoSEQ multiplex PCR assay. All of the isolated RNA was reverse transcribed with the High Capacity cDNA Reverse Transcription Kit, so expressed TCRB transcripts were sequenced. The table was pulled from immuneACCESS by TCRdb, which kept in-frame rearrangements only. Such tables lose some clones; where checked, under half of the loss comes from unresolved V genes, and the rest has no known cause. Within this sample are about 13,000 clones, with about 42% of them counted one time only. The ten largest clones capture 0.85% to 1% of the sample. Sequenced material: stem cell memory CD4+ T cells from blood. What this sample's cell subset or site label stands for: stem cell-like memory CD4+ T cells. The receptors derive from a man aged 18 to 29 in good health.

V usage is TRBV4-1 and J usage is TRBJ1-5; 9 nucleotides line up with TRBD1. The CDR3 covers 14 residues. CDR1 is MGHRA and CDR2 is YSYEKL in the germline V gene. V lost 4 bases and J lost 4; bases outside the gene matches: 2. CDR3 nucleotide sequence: TGCGCCAGCAGCCTGGACAGGGGAAATCAGCCCCAGCATTTT. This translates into CASSLDRGNQPQHF.

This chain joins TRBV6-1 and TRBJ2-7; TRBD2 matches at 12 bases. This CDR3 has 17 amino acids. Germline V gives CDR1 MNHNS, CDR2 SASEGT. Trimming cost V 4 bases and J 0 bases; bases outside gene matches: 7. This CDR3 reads CASSVRTSGVGSYEQYF. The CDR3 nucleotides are TGTGCCAGCAGTGTACGGACTAGCGGGGTCGGCTCCTACGAGCAGTACTTC.

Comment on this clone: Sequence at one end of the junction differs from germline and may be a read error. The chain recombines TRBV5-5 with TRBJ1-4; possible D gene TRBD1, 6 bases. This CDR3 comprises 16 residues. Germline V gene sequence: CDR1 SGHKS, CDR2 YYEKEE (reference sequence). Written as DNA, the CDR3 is TGTGCCAGCAGCGGACTGTCGGGACACCAAAATGGAAAACTGTTTTTT. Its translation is CASSGLSGHQNGKLFF.

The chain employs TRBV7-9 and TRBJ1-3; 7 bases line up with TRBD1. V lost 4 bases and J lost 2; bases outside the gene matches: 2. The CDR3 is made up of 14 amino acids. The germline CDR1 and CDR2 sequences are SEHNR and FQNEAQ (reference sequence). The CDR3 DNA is TGTGCCAGCAGCTCTCAGGGGGCTGGAAACACCATATATTTT. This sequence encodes CASSSQGAGNTIYF.

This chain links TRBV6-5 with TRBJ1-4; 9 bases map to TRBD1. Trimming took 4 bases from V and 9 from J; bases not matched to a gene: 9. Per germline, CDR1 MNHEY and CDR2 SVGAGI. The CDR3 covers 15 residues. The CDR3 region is CASSSGTGNGKKLFF. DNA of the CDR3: TGTGCCAGCAGTTCGGGGACAGGGAATGGGAAAAAACTGTTTTTT.

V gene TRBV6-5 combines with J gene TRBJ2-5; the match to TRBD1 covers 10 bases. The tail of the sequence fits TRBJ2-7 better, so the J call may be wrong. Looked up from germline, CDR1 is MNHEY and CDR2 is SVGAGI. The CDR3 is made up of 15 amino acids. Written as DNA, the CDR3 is TGTGCCAGCAGTTCCCGCCGGACAGGGGGTTACGAGCAGTACTTC. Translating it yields CASSSRRTGGYEQYF.

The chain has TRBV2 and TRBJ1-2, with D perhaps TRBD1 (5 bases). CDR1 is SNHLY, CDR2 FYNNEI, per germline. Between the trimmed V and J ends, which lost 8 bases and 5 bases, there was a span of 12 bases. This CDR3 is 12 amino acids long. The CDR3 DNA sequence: TGTGCCAGCGGGGAGGGGTGGTATGGCTACACCTTC. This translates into CASGEGWYGYTF.

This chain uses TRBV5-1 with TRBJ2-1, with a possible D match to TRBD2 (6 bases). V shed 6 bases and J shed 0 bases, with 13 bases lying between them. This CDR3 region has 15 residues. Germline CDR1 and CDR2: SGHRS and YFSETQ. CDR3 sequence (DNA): TGCGCCAGCAACCTCCGGGGGTCCTCCTACAATGAGCAGTTCTTC. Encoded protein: CASNLRGSSYNEQFF.

The DNA for the CDR3 is TGCGCCAGCAGCCGCCCGCGGGGGCCCCAGAATGAGCAGTTCTTC. Protein product: CASSRPRGPQNEQFF. The gene calls are TRBV4-3 and TRBJ2-1; perhaps TRBD2 as D (7 bases). This CDR3 is 15 amino acids long. Germline CDR1 and CDR2: LGHNA and YSLEER. Trimming pared 4 bases from V and 7 bases from J, leaving 17 bases between.

The CDR3 bases are TGTGCCAGTAGTATAGCCTCCGGGACAGTGGGCCACAATGAGCAGTTCTTC. This sequence encodes CASSIASGTVGHNEQFF. The V gene is TRBV19, the J gene TRBJ2-1; 7 bases fit TRBD1. This CDR3 has 17 amino acids. The ends lost 1 base at V and 5 bases at J; junction bases unmatched: 11. Germline CDR1 reads LNHDA; CDR2 reads SQIVND (reference sequence).

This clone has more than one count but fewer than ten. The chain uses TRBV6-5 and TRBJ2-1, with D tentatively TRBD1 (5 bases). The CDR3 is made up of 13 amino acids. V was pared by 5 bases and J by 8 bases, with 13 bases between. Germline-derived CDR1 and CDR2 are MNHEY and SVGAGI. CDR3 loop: CASSPQGMDEQFF. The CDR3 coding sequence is TGTGCCAGCAGTCCGCAGGGTATGGATGAGCAGTTCTTC.

CDR3 in DNA: TGTGCCAGCAGCTTCCAGGGATTTGATGAAAAACTGTTTTTT. This gives the protein CASSFQGFDEKLFF. The chain couples TRBV5-6 to TRBJ1-4; tentative D call: TRBD1 (5 bases). The CDR3 sequence is 14 residues long. V dropped 2 bases and J dropped 6 bases, with 11 bases sitting between them. Germline values: CDR1 SGHDT, CDR2 YYEEEE.

CDR3 sequence: CASSLILTGGADTQYF. CDR3 in DNA: TGTGCCAGCAGTTTAATCCTCACAGGGGGAGCAGATACGCAGTATTTT. This chain uses TRBV28 with TRBJ2-3; 8 nucleotides agree with TRBD1. V shed 2 bases and J 4 bases; nucleotides not matched to a gene: 8. Germline-derived CDR1 and CDR2 are MDHEN and SYDVKM. The CDR3 runs to 16 residues. The variable domain in full, completed from reference TRBV28 and TRBJ2-3, reads DVKVTQSSRYLVKRTGEKVFLECVQDMDHENMFWYRQDPGLGLRLIYFSYDVKMKEKGDIPEGYSVSREKKERFSLILESASTNQTSMYLCASSLILTGGADTQYFGPGTRLTVL.